The entry that follows covers one T cell receptor beta chain sequence. As handled by the study authors: Amplifying reference gene primers gave estimates of nucleated cell counts. Repertoires were generated with immunoSEQ multiplex PCR, while TCRdb's copy carries only in-frame clones and drops some. V and J calls plus clone size are reproduced from that table; the DNA served to infer D and trimming. The sample shows 95,000 to 150,000 clones, roughly 89% of them seen only once. These data originate in a study of blood T cell repertoires in COVID-19. Overall study: PBMCs, B-cell-depleted T cells, or T cells provided the cDNA or gDNA that made up the material.

With V trimmed by 0 bases and J by 5 bases, 10 bases remained unmatched. Germline CDR1 GTSNPN, CDR2 SVGIG (reference sequence). The CDR3 is 17 amino acids. This receptor was identified in a woman in her forties or fifties with acute or convalescent COVID-19. The rearrangement joins TRBV30 to TRBJ1-2, with TRBD1 identical over 12 bases. The sample comprised peripheral blood. The CDR3 sequence is CAWSVRAGTGGRYGYTF. In DNA, the CDR3 is TGTGCCTGGAGTGTACGAGCTGGGACAGGGGGCAGGTATGGCTACACCTTC.